This T cell receptor beta chain emerged from a study of tumor-infiltrating lymphocytes in oesophageal squamous cell carcinoma. V lost 5 bases and J 2 bases, leaving 10 bases between the germline ends. The germline CDR1 and CDR2 sequences are MNHNS and SASEGT. The CDR3 spans 13 residues. MiXCR was run by TCRdb on the PCR reads, yielding one entry per CDR3 protein. The table records thousands of distinct CDR3 sequences, roughly 15% of them present only once. The sample holds many counts of this clonotype. The sequencing input was esophageal tumor tissue. The source of this sequence is a male donor with esophageal squamous cell carcinoma. The chain carries TRBV6-1 and TRBJ2-7; D possibly corresponds to TRBD1 (6 bases). The CDR3 loop reads CASSRGQPYEQYF. CDR3 sequence (DNA): TGTGCCAGCAGTCGAGGACAGCCCTACGAGCAGTACTTC.